This T cell receptor (beta chain) was sequenced in a study of blood T cell repertoires in COVID-19. Study-level information: Samples of COVID-19 (acute and convalescent) were obtained from the United States, Italy and Spain.

The data were produced by immunoSEQ multiplex PCR, yet TCRdb's version contains in-frame clones alone and is incomplete. The profile shows some 220,000 clones, 70% to 90% of them singletons. The junction had 3 bases not matched to a gene; V was cut back by 1 base and J by 4 bases. In germline, CDR1 is PRHDT, CDR2 FYEKMQ (reference sequence). The CDR3 loop spans 14 amino acids. The source is a man aged 45-60 years with acute or convalescent COVID-19. This chain connects TRBV13 to TRBJ1-1, with 7 bases aligning to TRBD1. Sequencing input: peripheral blood. The CDR3 DNA follows: TGTGCCAGCAGCTTAGTAGGGGGCGGCACTGAAGCTTTCTTT. Amino acids: CASSLVGGGTEAFF.